What follows is one T cell receptor (beta chain) and its context. The antigen is unknown. The data belong to a study of T-cell memory formation after mild COVID-19. Study background: TCR clustering was largely donor specific. Findings of the study overall: A balance of CD4 and CD8 characterized clones contracting day 15 to 85, whereas later expanders leaned CD4+. The authors left the SARS-CoV-2 specificity of second-wave clones peaking on day 37 unconfirmed.

Germline loops: CDR1 SEHNR, CDR2 FQNEAQ (reference sequence). V was cut by 6 bases and J by 5 bases, with 17 bases left in between. This CDR3 has 14 residues. 5'RACE with constant-segment primers built TCRalpha and TCRbeta cDNA libraries with UMIs. TCRdb used MiXCR to reprocess the 5' RACE reads, holding one entry per CDR3 protein. The sample includes 350,000 to 500,000 distinct CDR3 sequences, under 25% seen only once; the top ten take around 12%. This clonotype was obtained from an adult woman who had mild COVID-19 (a few samples of this study predate the infection). Cell type and time point are not known. Sequencing was done on a sample of PBMCs or a T cell subset sorted from them (not recorded which). The V gene is TRBV7-9, the J gene TRBJ2-7; the D gene is possibly TRBD2 (6 bases). CDR3 DNA sequence: TGTGCCAGCAGGCCCGGCGGGACGGCCGACGAGCAGTACTTC. This translates into CASRPGGTADEQYF.